This T cell receptor (beta chain) was identified in a study of T-cell reconstitution after alpha-beta-depleted transplantation in children. Per the germline V gene, CDR1 is SGHTA and CDR2 is FQGTGA. This CDR3 contains 13 residues. V was clipped by 5 bases and J by 6 bases, with 12 bases between them. Unique molecular identifiers were built into the TCRbeta library. A single record per CDR3 protein comes from TCRdb applying MiXCR to the PCR reads. The table shows 330,000 or so distinct CDR3 sequences, with about a tenth occurring only once. The chain couples TRBV7-3 to TRBJ2-3; D is undetermined. The sample in question was PBMCs from the stem cell graft donor, obtained from the stem cell graft. The origin of this receptor is a human donor who donated a stem cell graft to a child with acute lymphoblastic leukemia. The CDR3 DNA sequence: TGTGCCAGCAGCAGGGCCCGCAGGGATACGCAGTATTTT. Its translation is CASSRARRDTQYF.